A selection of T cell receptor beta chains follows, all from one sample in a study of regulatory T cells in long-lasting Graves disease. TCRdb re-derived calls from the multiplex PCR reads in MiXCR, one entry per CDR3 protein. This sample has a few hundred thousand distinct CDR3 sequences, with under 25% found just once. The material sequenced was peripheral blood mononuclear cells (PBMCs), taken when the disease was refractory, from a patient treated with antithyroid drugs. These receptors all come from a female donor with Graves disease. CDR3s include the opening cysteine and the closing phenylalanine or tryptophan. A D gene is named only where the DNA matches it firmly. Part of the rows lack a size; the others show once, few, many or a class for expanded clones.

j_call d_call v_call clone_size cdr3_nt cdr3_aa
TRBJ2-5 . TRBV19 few TGTGCCACTAAGTCGGGAGCTCAAGAGACCCAGTACTTC CATKSGAQETQYF
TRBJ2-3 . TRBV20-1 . TGCAGTGCTACCCGGACAGGCACAGATACGCAGTATTTT CSATRTGTDTQYF
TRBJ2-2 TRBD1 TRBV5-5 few TGTGCCAGCAGCCGGGACAGGGCAGGGGAGCTGTTTTTT CASSRDRAGELFF
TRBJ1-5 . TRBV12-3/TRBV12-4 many TGTGCCAGCAGCGTAGACAGTCCCGGGCAGCCCCAGCATTTT CASSVDSPGQPQHF
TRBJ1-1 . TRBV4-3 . TGCGCCAGCAGCCAAGATGGGGAAACAGGGGAAGCTTTCTTT CASSQDGETGEAFF
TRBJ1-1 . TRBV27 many TGTGCCAGCAGTTTATTGGTGAAAACTGAAGCTTTCTTT CASSLLVKTEAFF
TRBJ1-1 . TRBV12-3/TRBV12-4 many TGTGCCATTCGAAGTAAAGGGGACACTGAAGCTTTCTTT CAIRSKGDTEAFF
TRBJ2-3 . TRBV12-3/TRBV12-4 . TGTGCCAGCAGTTCAGGGAGATCCACAGATACGCAGTATTTT CASSSGRSTDTQYF
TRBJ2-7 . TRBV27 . TGTGCCAGCAGTCAGACCCCCCAAAACCAGGGGCTGGTGCAGTACTTC CASSQTPQNQGLVQYF
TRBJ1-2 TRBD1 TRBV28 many TGTGCCAGCAGATCGGGACAGGTTGCTGGCTACACCTTC CASRSGQVAGYTF
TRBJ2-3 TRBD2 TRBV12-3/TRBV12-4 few TGTGCCAGCAGTTTAGTAGTTGGCGGGGGGGCTGTTAATACGCAGTATTTT CASSLVVGGGAVNTQYF
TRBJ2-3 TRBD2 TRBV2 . TGTGCCAGCGTGACTAGCGGGGGTGCAGATACGCAGTATTTT CASVTSGGADTQYF
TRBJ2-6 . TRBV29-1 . TGCAGCGTTGACTATGGGGCCAACGTCCTGACTTTC CSVDYGANVLTF
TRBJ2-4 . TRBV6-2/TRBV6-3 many TGTGCCAGCAGTTACTTCAGGGGTTCCAAAAACATTCAGTACTTC CASSYFRGSKNIQYF
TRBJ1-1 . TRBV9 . TGTGCCAGCAGCGTAGGAGAAGGGAACACTGAAGCTTTCTTT CASSVGEGNTEAFF
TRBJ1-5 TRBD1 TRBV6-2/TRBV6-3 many TGTGCCAGCAGTTCTCTCGGACAGGGGGCTCTCGAACAGCCCCAGCATTTT CASSSLGQGALEQPQHF
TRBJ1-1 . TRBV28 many TGTGCCAGCAGTTCCACCTCCATTAAAGGTTCCCCTTGGACTGAAGCTTTCTTT CASSSTSIKGSPWTEAFF
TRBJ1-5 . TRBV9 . TGTGCCAGCAGGGCAGACACACAGAAGGGCAATCAGCCCCAGCATTTT CASRADTQKGNQPQHF
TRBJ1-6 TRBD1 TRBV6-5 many TGTGCCAGCAGTTCTACCCGACAGGGGGCTAATTCACCCCTCCACTTT CASSSTRQGANSPLHF
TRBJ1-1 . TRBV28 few TGTGCCAGCAGTTTACACGGGGCAGCTACTACGAACACTGAAGCTTTCTTT CASSLHGAATTNTEAFF
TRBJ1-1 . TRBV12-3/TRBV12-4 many TGTGCCAGCAGTTTAGGGGTATTGATGGGGTTTAAGACTGAAGCTTTCTTT CASSLGVLMGFKTEAFF
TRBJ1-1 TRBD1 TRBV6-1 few TGTGCCAGCCGCCAAGACAGGGGGCCGAACACTGAAGCTTTCTTT CASRQDRGPNTEAFF
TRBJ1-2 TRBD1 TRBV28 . TGTGCCAGCTGCCTTGACAGGGTCTATGGCTACACCTTC CASCLDRVYGYTF
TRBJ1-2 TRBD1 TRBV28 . TGTGCCAGCAGCTTAGTTTCGGCAGGGGGCTTGGGCTACACCTTC CASSLVSAGGLGYTF